This passage covers 23 T cell receptor beta chains from one sample sequenced in a study of PD-L1 blockade in urothelial cancer. TCRdb's copy holds only in-frame clones and misses some; the assay was immunoSEQ multiplex PCR. The table lists some 79,000 clones, more than 75% of them singletons. Specimen: PBMCs, collected around atezolizumab (anti-PD-L1) treatment. These receptors were collected from a man in his 70s with urothelial cancer.

The rearrangement joins TRBV5-5 to TRBJ1-6, with TRBD1 matching 9 bases. Germline trimming cut 5 bases from V and 9 bases from J; bases unmatched to any gene: 9. The CDR3 runs to 15 residues. Looked up from germline, CDR1 is SGHKS and CDR2 is YYEKEE (reference sequence). The CDR3: CASSSTQGAASPLHF. The CDR3 DNA reads TGTGCCAGCAGTTCTACACAGGGGGCGGCTTCACCCCTCCACTTT.

V is TRBV5-4 and J is TRBJ1-5; possible D gene TRBD1, 6 bases. The germline V and J ends were trimmed by 0 bases and 7 bases, with 14 bases remaining between them. The CDR3 covers 15 residues. Germline CDR1 and CDR2: SGHNT and YYREEE (reference sequence). CDR3 DNA: TGTGCCAGCAGCTTGGGAGGGGGAATAGAACAGCCCCAGCATTTT. Its translation is CASSLGGGIEQPQHF.

This chain links TRBV11-1 with TRBJ2-5; TRBD2 aligns across 9 bases. The CDR3 runs to 15 residues. V shed 1 base, J shed 5 bases, and the junction held 5 bases outside the gene matches. Germline V gene sequence: CDR1 SGHAT, CDR2 FQDESV (reference sequence). DNA of the CDR3: TGTGCCAGCAGCTTAGTTGCGGGAGGGGACGAGACCCAGTACTTC. It codes for CASSLVAGGDETQYF. The full variable domain, in which reference TRBV11-1 and TRBJ2-5 provide the parts outside the CDR3, is EAEVAQSPRYKITEKSQAVAFWCDPISGHATLYWYRQILGQGPELLVQFQDESVVDDSQLPKDRFSAERLKGVDSTLKIQPAELGDSAMYLCASSLVAGGDETQYFGPGTRLLVL.

The chain employs TRBV6-1 and TRBJ1-1; D unclear. Trimming shortened V by 7 bases and J by 6 bases, and 9 bases separated the two germline ends. The CDR3 sequence is 11 residues long. Germline lookup yields CDR1 MNHNS and CDR2 SASEGT. The CDR3 DNA is TGTGCCAGCAACCCTAACTCTGAAGCTTTCTTT. Translating it yields CASNPNSEAFF.

This chain joins TRBV18 and TRBJ1-3; 7 bases line up with TRBD1. V gave up 2 bases and J gave up 3 bases; unmatched junction bases: 4. Germline loops: CDR1 KGHSH, CDR2 LQKENI. This CDR3 contains 15 residues. This chain's CDR3 is CASSPDRASGNTIYF. In DNA form, the CDR3 reads TGTGCCAGCTCACCAGACAGGGCGAGTGGAAACACCATATATTTT.

The chain has TRBV7-6 and TRBJ2-7; 7 bases are shared with TRBD1. After removal of 1 base from V and 3 bases from J, the junction contained 6 bases not matched to a gene. The CDR3 spans 15 residues. Germline CDR1 SGHVS, CDR2 FNYEAQ. The DNA of the CDR3 is TGTGCCAGCAGCTTAGGACCGGGACAGTACTACGAGCAGTACTTC. This sequence encodes CASSLGPGQYYEQYF.

The CDR3 here is CASSIVGQRVGGYTF. DNA of the CDR3: TGTGCCAGTAGTATAGTTGGACAGAGAGTTGGGGGCTACACCTTC. The chain is built from TRBV19 and TRBJ1-2, with D possibly being TRBD1 (6 bases). Germline CDR1 LNHDA, CDR2 SQIVND (reference sequence). The CDR3 is 15 amino acids. Trimming removed 1 base from V and 8 bases from J, with 17 bases in between.

This clone was seen a handful of times. This chain connects TRBV5-4 to TRBJ1-1; D may be TRBD1 (6 bases). V was shortened by 5 bases and J by 6 bases, with 23 bases between the two germline ends. This CDR3 spans 16 amino acids. Germline CDR1 SGHNT, CDR2 YYREEE (reference sequence). The CDR3 sequence is CASRKAGAGTRAEAFF. The CDR3, as DNA: TGTGCCAGCAGGAAAGCGGGGGCAGGGACTCGGGCTGAAGCTTTCTTT.

This sequence joins TRBV6-6 and TRBJ1-2, with 8 bases aligning to TRBD1. Looked up from germline, CDR1 is MNHNY and CDR2 is SVGAGI (reference sequence). CDR3 length: 13 residues. With 6 bases clipped from V and 8 bases from J, the junction kept 8 bases outside the gene matches. This CDR3 is CASSSRQGMGYTF. The CDR3 nucleotides read TGTGCCAGCAGCTCCCGACAGGGGATGGGCTACACCTTC.

The chain recombines TRBV30 with TRBJ2-1, with 7 bases lining up with TRBD2. Germline V gene data show CDR1 as GTSNPN and CDR2 as SVGIG (reference sequence). V lost 1 base to trimming and J lost 5 bases; unmatched junction nucleotides: 11. The CDR3 is 16 residues long. CDR3 protein: CAWSATLGGWDNEQFF. The CDR3 bases are TGTGCCTGGAGTGCTACGCTCGGGGGGTGGGACAATGAGCAGTTCTTC.

V gene TRBV5-4 combines with J gene TRBJ1-6, with 9 bases aligning to TRBD1. The CDR3 is 15 amino acids. Looked up from germline, CDR1 is SGHNT and CDR2 is YYREEE (reference sequence). V was pared by 2 bases and J by 5 bases, with 2 bases of the junction left unmatched. CDR3 sequence reads: CASSLGTGNNSPLHF. The CDR3 nucleotides are TGTGCCAGCAGCTTAGGGACAGGGAATAATTCACCCCTCCACTTT.

This clone was seen more than once but under ten times. The genes are TRBV6-1 and TRBJ2-7; no definite D call. This CDR3 has 13 amino acids. Germline values: CDR1 MNHNS, CDR2 SASEGT. V dropped 1 base and J dropped 0 bases, with 4 bases sitting between them. The CDR3 reads CASSEVSSYEQYF. DNA for the CDR3: TGTGCCAGCAGTGAAGTCAGCTCCTACGAGCAGTACTTC.

Only a few counts were recorded for this clone. The chain links TRBV5-1 to TRBJ1-1, with TRBD1 matching over 7 bases. The V segment lost 5 bases and the J segment 1 base; nucleotides outside the gene matches: 8. The CDR3 covers 15 residues. The germline gives CDR1 SGHRS, CDR2 YFSETQ. The CDR3 protein is CASSEGASGNTEAFF. DNA for the CDR3: TGCGCCAGCAGTGAGGGGGCCAGTGGGAACACTGAAGCTTTCTTT. The entire variable domain, with the rest obtained from reference TRBV5-1 and TRBJ1-1, is as follows: KAGVTQTPRYLIKTRGQQVTLSCSPISGHRSVSWYQQTPGQGLQFLFEYFSETQRNKGNFPGRFSGRQFSNSRSEMNVSTLELGDSALYLCASSEGASGNTEAFFGQGTRLTVV.

The CDR3 DNA follows: TGTGCCAGTAGTAACCCCGGGACTCCGGGCAGTGTTGGGCAGTTCTTC. This sequence encodes CASSNPGTPGSVGQFF. This chain links TRBV19 with TRBJ2-1, with TRBD2 as a possible D gene (6 bases). The V and J ends lost 4 bases and 12 bases respectively, with 25 bases between them. Germline CDR1 reads LNHDA; CDR2 reads SQIVND (reference sequence). CDR3 size: 16 residues.

The V gene is TRBV11-2, the J gene TRBJ1-1; TRBD1 agrees at 8 bases. The V gene's germline CDR1 is SGHAT and CDR2 FQNNGV. The CDR3 is 15 residues long. With 3 bases clipped from V and 1 base from J, the junction kept 4 bases outside the gene matches. The CDR3, as DNA: TGTGCCAGCAGCTTCATAGGACAGGGGAACACTGAAGCTTTCTTT. Amino acid sequence: CASSFIGQGNTEAFF.

This sequence joins TRBV18 and TRBJ2-7; 12 positions match TRBD2. Germline V lookup: CDR1 KGHSH, CDR2 LQKENI. This CDR3 has 14 amino acids. The junction had 3 bases not matched to a gene; V was cut back by 3 bases and J by 6 bases. Here the CDR3 reads CASSPTSGRSEQYF. CDR3 DNA: TGTGCCAGCTCACCCACTAGCGGGAGGAGCGAGCAGTACTTC.

The rearrangement joins TRBV12-5 to TRBJ2-2; 8 bases line up with TRBD2. Per the germline V gene, CDR1 is LGHNT and CDR2 is FRNRAP. CDR3 size: 17 residues. V lost 4 bases, J lost 1 base, and 8 bases stayed unmatched. The CDR3 DNA follows: TGTGCTAGTGGTTCCGACCCTGCGGGGGGGAACACCGGGGAGCTGTTTTTT. It encodes CASGSDPAGGNTGELFF.

The CDR3 bases are TGCGCCAGCAGCCCCGGGGGGATGAACACTGAAGCTTTCTTT. It is translated as CASSPGGMNTEAFF. The genes are TRBV5-1 and TRBJ1-1, with a tentative D call TRBD1 (5 bases). This CDR3 has 14 amino acids. Germline lookup yields CDR1 SGHRS and CDR2 YFSETQ. Trimming took off 4 bases at V and 0 bases at J, with 10 bases between the two ends.

Only a few counts were recorded for this clone. V usage is TRBV5-1 and J usage is TRBJ1-4, with 7 bases fitting TRBD1. The germline V gene has CDR1 SGHRS and CDR2 YFSETQ. J gave up 2 bases and V 4 bases, and 8 bases lay outside the gene matches. The CDR3 runs 16 residues. The DNA for the CDR3 is TGCGCCAGCAGCCCCGATTCACAGGGGACTAATGAAAAACTGTTTTTT. This encodes CASSPDSQGTNEKLFF.

The J gene is TRBJ1-5, the V gene TRBV19; D unclear. V gave up 9 bases and J gave up 6 bases, with 18 bases separating them. This CDR3 spans 14 amino acids. Germline loops: CDR1 LNHDA, CDR2 SQIVND (reference sequence). Here the CDR3 reads CASHDIGRGQPQHF. CDR3 coding DNA: TGTGCCAGCCACGACATAGGTCGGGGTCAGCCCCAGCATTTT.

The chain uses TRBV19 and TRBJ2-5; D uncertain. CDR1 LNHDA and CDR2 SQIVND come from the germline V gene (reference sequence). The V end lost 4 bases, the J end lost 6 bases, and 12 bases lay between the germline ends. This CDR3 region has 13 residues. The CDR3, as DNA: TGTGCCAGTAGTAAGGATTTTGGGCAGACCCAGTACTTC. Residues: CASSKDFGQTQYF.

About this clone itself: At one end, the junction sequence differs from germline, possibly due to a read error. Other nucleotide sequences from this sample produce the same CDR3. The V and J genes are TRBV5-8 and TRBJ1-1; a possible D gene is TRBD1 (5 bases). The CDR3 covers 13 residues. In germline, CDR1 is SGHTS, CDR2 YDEGEE. Written as DNA, the CDR3 is TGTGCCAGCAGCTTATCCGGGGGGACTGAAGCTTTTTTT. The encoded protein is CASSLSGGTEAFF.

This clone came up a few times. The rearrangement links TRBV2 to TRBJ2-7; 11 bases agree with TRBD1. The length of the CDR3 is 14 residues. The germline V gene has CDR1 SNHLY and CDR2 FYNNEI. The junction had 5 bases not matched to a gene; V was cut back by 6 bases and J by 4 bases. DNA of the CDR3: TGTGCCAGCAGGTTCGGACAGGGGGCGTACGAGCAGTACTTC. Translating gives CASRFGQGAYEQYF. Full variable domain (remainder filled in from reference TRBV2 and TRBJ2-7): EPEVTQTPSHQVTQMGQEVILRCVPISNHLYFYWYRQILGQKVEFLVSFYNNEISEKSEIFDDQFSVERPDGSNFTLKIRSTKLEDSAMYFCASRFGQGAYEQYFGPGTRLTVT.